Reported below is one TCR beta chain. Staff drew a roughly 2.5 ml blood sample from each donor. The sample belongs to a study of monozygotic twins with inflammatory bowel disease. Making cDNA involved eight separate reactions per sample. UMIs that had a 6-nucleotide sample barcode were put in using template switching. Amplification of TCRalpha and TCRbeta cDNA involved two nested PCRs that ran for 16 and 9 cycles. One entry per CDR3 protein, without DNA, is what TCRdb gives after re-calling the 5' RACE reads. Here the sample table reports 160,000 or so distinct CDR3 sequences. The length of the CDR3 is 14 residues.

J is TRBJ2-1 and V is TRBV12-3 or TRBV12-4. The TCR sequence derives from a human donor with ulcerative colitis or Crohn's disease, or a healthy co-twin of an affected twin (not recorded which). The sequenced material came from blood. The CDR3 sequence is CASSLTGTYNEQFF.